Listed below are T cell receptor beta chains from one sample, sequenced in a study of response to subunit inactivated influenza vaccine. A single record per CDR3 protein comes from TCRdb applying MiXCR to the RT-PCR reads. The sample carries approximately 490,000 distinct CDR3 sequences, roughly 7.9% recorded once. The starting material was PBMCs from blood, obtained less than 30 months after vaccination. The source of these receptors is a man aged 50 to 75 who received an inactivated influenza vaccine. Each CDR3 is given with its conserved first and last residue. D genes are given only for firm matches. The listing skips clone size in some rows; elsewhere it reads once, few, many or a size class.

J,V,D,size,DNA,CDR3
TRBJ2-7,TRBV4-1,TRBD2,few,TGCGCCAGCAGCCAAGATCCCAGGACTAGTGTTGGCTACGAGCAGTACTTC,CASSQDPRTSVGYEQYF
TRBJ2-3,TRBV7-3,.,many,TGTGCCAGCAGCCCCCTCGGCGGGAAGACAGATACGCAGTATTTT,CASSPLGGKTDTQYF
TRBJ1-3,TRBV6-5,.,.,TGTGCCAGCAGTTGGGGGGCGTACGGAAACACCATATATTTT,CASSWGAYGNTIYF
TRBJ2-7,TRBV7-2,TRBD2,once,TGTGCCAGCAGCTTATTCCCGGGAGGGCCCCTCGAGCAGTACTTC,CASSLFPGGPLEQYF
TRBJ2-2,TRBV7-9,TRBD1,few,TGTGCCAGCAGCATAACGACAGGGATGAACACCGGGGAGCTGTTTTTT,CASSITTGMNTGELFF
TRBJ2-1,TRBV10-3,TRBD2,many,TGTGCCATCAGTGATGGTAGCGGGAACACCTACAATGAGCAGTTCTTC,CAISDGSGNTYNEQFF
TRBJ2-2,TRBV5-1,TRBD1,few,TGCGCCAGCAACAGCAGGGGACAGGGCGGTTCGGGGGAGCTGTTTTTT,CASNSRGQGGSGELFF
TRBJ2-1,TRBV5-1,.,few,TGCGCCAGCTACTCGACAGCTTACAATGAGCAGTTCTTC,CASYSTAYNEQFF
TRBJ2-1,TRBV12-3/TRBV12-4,.,few,TGTGCCAGCAGACAACCGGGAACATACAATGAGCAGTTCTTC,CASRQPGTYNEQFF
TRBJ2-7,TRBV20-1,TRBD2,.,TGCAGTGCTAGTAGCGGGAGATTGTTGGGTCGGCAACCCTACGAGCAGTACTTC,CSASSGRLLGRQPYEQYF
TRBJ2-1,TRBV5-1,.,few,TGCGCCAGCAGCGCCTCACGATACAATGAGCAGTTCTTC,CASSASRYNEQFF
TRBJ1-2,TRBV5-5,.,few,TGTGCCAGCAGCTTGGGACGGACTCCCGGTGGCTACACCTTC,CASSLGRTPGGYTF
TRBJ2-7,TRBV18,.,.,TGTGCCAGCTCACCTCAGGGAGCGGGTATGCCCTACGAGCAGTACTTC,CASSPQGAGMPYEQYF
TRBJ2-5,TRBV7-2,.,few,TGTGCCAGCAGCTCCCCCGTGATACAGACCCAGTACTTC,CASSSPVIQTQYF
TRBJ1-1,TRBV7-9,TRBD1,many,TGTGCCAGCAGCCAACCCAGGACAGGAATGAACACTGAAGCTTTCTTT,CASSQPRTGMNTEAFF
TRBJ2-1,TRBV6-2/TRBV6-3,TRBD2,few,TGTGCCAGCACTAGCGGGAGTCGGGAGCAGTTCTTC,CASTSGSREQFF
TRBJ2-5,TRBV2,TRBD1,few,TGTGCCAGCAGTACCAAACCGGGACAGGGGGCCCAAGAGACCCAGTACTTC,CASSTKPGQGAQETQYF
TRBJ2-7,TRBV5-6,.,few,TGTGCCAGCAGCTCAACTTTCAGGGTTTACGAGCAGTACTTC,CASSSTFRVYEQYF
TRBJ2-1,TRBV4-2,.,.,TGTGCCAGCAGCAATGCCGGGGGCTCCTACAATGAGCAGTTCTTC,CASSNAGGSYNEQFF
TRBJ2-5,TRBV5-1,TRBD2,many,TGCGCCAGCAGCACGGGGGGTCCAGAGGTTGTGACCCAGTACTTC,CASSTGGPEVVTQYF
TRBJ2-3,TRBV7-2,TRBD2,many,TGTGCCAGCAGCCTTAGCGGGAGGACCACAGATACGCAGTATTTT,CASSLSGRTTDTQYF
TRBJ1-2,TRBV6-5,TRBD1,few,TGTGCCAGCAGTTCCGGGACAGCAAAGGGTTCCTATGGCTACACCTTC,CASSSGTAKGSYGYTF
TRBJ2-1,TRBV29-1,.,.,TGCAGCGTTTTAGCCATGAATAGTGGGAGGTACAATGAGCAGTTCTTC,CSVLAMNSGRYNEQFF
TRBJ2-1,TRBV9,TRBD2,many,TGTGCCAGCAGCGTAGCGACTAGCGGGGCCTACAATGAGCAGTTCTTC,CASSVATSGAYNEQFF
TRBJ2-7,TRBV20-1,.,many,TGCAGTGCTATTCAGGGTTGGGACGAGCAGTACTTC,CSAIQGWDEQYF
TRBJ2-1,TRBV20-1,TRBD2,few,TGCAGTGCTAGTCCGACTAGCGGTTCCTCCTACAATGAGCAGTTCTTC,CSASPTSGSSYNEQFF
TRBJ2-1,TRBV24-1,.,few,TGTGCCACCAGTGATTTTCAGGGCCCACAAACTAATGAGCAGTTCTTC,CATSDFQGPQTNEQFF
TRBJ1-2,TRBV20-1,TRBD1,.,TGCAGTGCTGAGACAGGGGGCACTAACTATGGCTACACCTTC,CSAETGGTNYGYTF